Given below is one TCR beta chain in context. No antigen is known for it. Memory CD4+ cells were defined as CD4+CD45RO+CD25-. Germline CDR1 and CDR2: LNHNV and YYDKDF (reference sequence). V lost 0 bases to trimming and J lost 8 bases, with 16 bases between them. The CDR3 extends over 15 amino acids. Study-wide results and limits: Tumor-infiltrating Treg TCR alpha and beta sequences overlapped most with tumor naive CD4+ T cells, then blood naive. The larger-cohort validation was restricted to a single TCR beta V-J rearrangement rather than whole repertoires. Tumor memory CD4+ T cell TCR gene usage was found to cluster with blood and lymph node memory CD4+ cells and with lymph node naive CD4+ cells.

MiXCR, run by TCRdb on the 5' RACE reads, gives a single entry per CDR3 protein. This table holds around 33,000 distinct CDR3 sequences, around 22% found once. This TCR derives from a female donor with breast cancer. The V call is TRBV15, the J call TRBJ1-2; tentatively, D is TRBD1 (6 bases). The specimen sequenced was memory CD4+ T cells sorted from blood. As to subset: memory CD4+ T cells, CD4+CD45RO+CD25-. CDR3 sequence (DNA): TGTGCCACCAGCAGAGATCCGATCAGGGGTAAAGGCTACACCTTC. Its protein is CATSRDPIRGKGYTF.